The 3 T cell receptor beta chains in this list originate from one sample, sequenced in a study of control samples from healthy donors and cancer patients. Using immunoSEQ multiplex PCR, the repertoire was profiled, and TCRdb retains in-frame clones only, with some absent. The sample carries about 85,000 clones, roughly nine tenths recorded once. The sequenced material came from blood. These receptors were collected from a man aged 50 to 59 in good health.

This clone was counted a few times. V and J are TRBV5-8 and TRBJ2-2; D is undetermined. CDR1 and CDR2 from the germline V gene are SGHTS and YDEGEE. Trimming removed 1 base at V and 1 base at J, with 8 bases between. The CDR3 length is 15 residues. The chain's CDR3 is CASSLSVRNTGELFF. The DNA for the CDR3 is TGTGCCAGCAGCTTGAGCGTAAGGAACACCGGGGAGCTGTTTTTT.

The CDR3 bases are TGTGCCAGCAGCTTAGAGAAGGGCCATGGCTACACCTTC. This encodes CASSLEKGHGYTF. V and J are TRBV13 and TRBJ1-2, with D hard to call. CDR1 and CDR2 from the germline V gene are PRHDT and FYEKMQ (reference sequence). V shed 1 base and J shed 6 bases, with 9 bases lying between them. The CDR3 is 13 amino acids.

The V call is TRBV6-6, the J call TRBJ2-2, with 8 bases aligning to TRBD2. The CDR3 spans 15 residues. The V and J ends lost 4 bases and 4 bases, in that order; junction bases with no gene match: 5. Germline V lookup: CDR1 MNHNY, CDR2 SVGAGI (reference sequence). The CDR3 DNA follows: TGTGCCAGCAGTTTTCCCCGGGGGGGCACCGGGGAGCTGTTTTTT. It codes for CASSFPRGGTGELFF.